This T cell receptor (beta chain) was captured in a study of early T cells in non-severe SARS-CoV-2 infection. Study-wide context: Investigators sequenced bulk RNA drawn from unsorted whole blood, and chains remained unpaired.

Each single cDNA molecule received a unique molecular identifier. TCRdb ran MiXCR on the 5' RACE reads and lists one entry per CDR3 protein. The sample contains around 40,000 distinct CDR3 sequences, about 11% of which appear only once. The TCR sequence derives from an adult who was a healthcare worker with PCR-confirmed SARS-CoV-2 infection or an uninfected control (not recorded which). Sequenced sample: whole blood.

The DNA of the CDR3 is TGTGCCAGCAGCTTAGGACTAGCGGGGGATGAGACCCAGTACTTC. It is translated as CASSLGLAGDETQYF. The rearrangement joins TRBV7-2 to TRBJ2-5, with TRBD2 matching 12 bases. Losses at the gene ends were 1 base for V and 5 bases for J; bases not matched to a gene: 2. The CDR3 consists of 15 residues. Germline CDR1 and CDR2: SGHTA and FQGNSA.